These 9 T cell receptor beta chains share one sample of origin, sequenced in a study of T cells in localized non-small cell lung cancer. Only in-frame clones appear in the TCRdb table, and some are missing; sequencing was by immunoSEQ multiplex PCR. In the table there are approximately 26,000 clones, roughly 80% of which are singletons. The sequencing used peripheral blood, collected before any cancer treatment. The receptors here all came from a woman between 35 and 75 years old with stage I lung adenocarcinoma.

The chain couples TRBV30 to TRBJ1-6, with D possibly TRBD1 on 6 matching bases. Trimming removed 2 bases from V and 8 bases from J, with 10 bases in between. CDR3 length equals 13 residues. Germline V gene lookup returns CDR1 GTSNPN and CDR2 SVGIG (reference sequence). This CDR3 reads CAWSKTGDSPLHF. The CDR3 coding sequence is TGTGCCTGGAGTAAGACAGGCGATTCACCCCTCCACTTT.

The chain couples TRBV30 to TRBJ2-5, with D perhaps TRBD1 (6 bases). V lost 8 bases and J lost 2, with 12 bases in between. The CDR3 has 12 amino acids. Germline assignment: CDR1 GTSNPN and CDR2 SVGIG (reference sequence). For the CDR3, the DNA is TGTGCCGGCGGACAGTATCAAGAGACCCAGTACTTC. Translating it yields CAGGQYQETQYF.

DNA for the CDR3: TGTGCCAGCTCACCAAATCAGCCAGGGAATTCACCCCTCCACTTT. It specifies CASSPNQPGNSPLHF. The chain combines TRBV18 with TRBJ1-6; maybe TRBD1 (5 bases). Germline lookup yields CDR1 KGHSH and CDR2 LQKENI. This CDR3 has 15 residues. Trimming pared 2 bases from V and 7 bases from J, leaving 12 bases between.

The rearrangement links TRBV4-3 to TRBJ2-2; D unresolved. Germline CDR1 is LGHNA and CDR2 is YSLEER. V dropped 2 bases and J dropped 5 bases, with 12 bases sitting between them. There are 15 residues in the CDR3. CDR3: CASSQSRIFTGELFF. CDR3 coding DNA: TGCGCCAGCAGCCAAAGCAGGATTTTTACCGGGGAGCTGTTTTTT.

The V gene is TRBV2, the J gene TRBJ2-2; TRBD1 aligns across 7 bases. V trimming: 5 bases; J trimming: 5 bases; junction bases outside the gene matches: 8. The germline V gene encodes CDR1 SNHLY and CDR2 FYNNEI. The CDR3 covers 15 residues. CDR3 region: CASSRQGSETGELFF. The CDR3 bases are TGTGCCAGCAGTAGACAGGGATCGGAGACCGGGGAGCTGTTTTTT.

The J gene is TRBJ2-3, the V gene TRBV5-1, with D hard to call. Trimming pared 4 bases from V and 0 bases from J, leaving 15 bases between. This CDR3 spans 16 amino acids. The germline V gene has CDR1 SGHRS and CDR2 YFSETQ. CDR3 in amino acids: CASSGTKRPSTDTQYF. The CDR3 region has the DNA TGCGCCAGCAGCGGAACTAAACGACCTAGCACAGATACGCAGTATTTT.

The CDR3 loop reads CAWSRTGTPMGYTF. The DNA for the CDR3 is TGTGCCTGGAGTCGGACAGGGACCCCTATGGGCTACACCTTC. This chain joins TRBV30 and TRBJ1-2; 8 nucleotides agree with TRBD1. CDR1 is GTSNPN and CDR2 is SVGIG in the germline V gene (reference sequence). With V trimmed by 2 bases and J by 8 bases, 10 bases remained unmatched. The CDR3 totals 14 residues. Combining the CDR3 with reference TRBV30 and TRBJ1-2 gives the whole variable domain SQTIHQWPATLVQPVGSPLSLECTVEGTSNPNLYWYRQAAGRGLQLLFYSVGIGQISSEVPQNLSASRPQDRQFILSSKKLLLSDSGFYLCAWSRTGTPMGYTFGSGTRLTVV.

The genes are TRBV25-1 and TRBJ1-6, with 11 bases that match TRBD1. The trim removed 5 bases at V and 9 bases at J, leaving 6 bases unmatched. CDR3 length: 15 residues. Germline assignment: CDR1 MGHDK and CDR2 SYGVNS. The DNA for the CDR3 is TGTGCCAGCAGTTCCTACGGACAGGGGGCTTCACCCCTCCACTTT. Its translation: CASSSYGQGASPLHF.

The V and J genes are TRBV5-5 and TRBJ1-2; D is uncertain. Germline CDR1 is SGHKS and CDR2 is YYEKEE (reference sequence). The CDR3 length is 13 residues. Trimming removed 4 bases at V and 7 bases at J, with 14 bases between. The CDR3 nucleotides read TGTGCCAGCAGCCCCGGCGGGGATGGTGGCTACACCTTC. It translates to CASSPGGDGGYTF.